Each of the 2 T cell receptor beta chains below was sequenced from the same sample in a study of technical replicates of blood from a handful of donors. Assay used: immunoSEQ multiplex PCR; TCRdb lists only in-frame clones, some missing. The table shows 45,000 to 65,000 clones, with nearly 95% occurring only once. Material: PBMCs. These receptors originate from a human donor in good health. Some clones in this sample may be carry-over from other donors' samples.

The V gene is TRBV7-9, the J gene TRBJ2-2, with a possible D match to TRBD1 (5 bases). V lost 2 bases and J lost 4, with 14 bases in between. The CDR3 has 16 residues. Germline V CDR1 and CDR2: SEHNR, FQNEAQ (reference sequence). In DNA, the CDR3 is TGTGCCAGCAGCTTACAGACAGCCTTTTCCACCGGGGAGCTGTTTTTT. Its protein product is CASSLQTAFSTGELFF.

This clone showed up just a few times. This chain connects TRBV10-3 to TRBJ1-1; 8 bases map to TRBD1. This CDR3 region has 15 residues. With V trimmed by 4 bases and J by 1 base, 5 bases remained unmatched. Germline V CDR1 and CDR2: ENHRY, SYGVKD. The CDR3 region has the DNA TGTGCCATCAGTGTCCGACAGGGGCCGAACACTGAAGCTTTCTTT. Encoded protein: CAISVRQGPNTEAFF.